A selection of T cell receptor beta chains follows, all from one sample in a study of blood T cell repertoires in COVID-19. Some clones are missing from TCRdb's copy, which holds only in-frame ones; the method was immunoSEQ multiplex PCR. Of 310,000 or so clones detected, around nine tenths appear once; the ten largest clones hold 1%. Sequenced: peripheral blood. The receptors originated from a man aged 50-59 years with active or convalescent COVID-19. Both conserved end residues are part of each CDR3. Fields, in order: D gene, clone size, V gene, J gene, CDR3 DNA, CDR3 protein. D genes are given only for firm matches. Clone size is stated in some rows and not others, as once, few, many or a class when expanded.

D gene: .
clone size: .
V gene: TRBV28
J gene: TRBJ1-2
CDR3 DNA: TGTGCCAGCTATGGACAGTCTTTTAACTATGGCTACACCTTC
CDR3 protein: CASYGQSFNYGYTF

D gene: TRBD1
clone size: .
V gene: TRBV6-5
J gene: TRBJ1-3
CDR3 DNA: TGTGCCAGCAGTTCAGGGGGCGCGAGAGGAAACACCATATATTTT
CDR3 protein: CASSSGGARGNTIYF

D gene: TRBD1
clone size: once
V gene: TRBV27
J gene: TRBJ2-7
CDR3 DNA: TGTGCCAGCAGTTTTAAACGCCGAGGACAGGCCACCTACGAGCAGTACTTC
CDR3 protein: CASSFKRRGQATYEQYF

D gene: .
clone size: .
V gene: TRBV2
J gene: TRBJ1-2
CDR3 DNA: TGTGCCAGCAGTGAAGCGGTGGGCGCAGCGGGGGGTGGCTACACCTTC
CDR3 protein: CASSEAVGAAGGGYTF

D gene: TRBD1
clone size: .
V gene: TRBV5-1
J gene: TRBJ1-2
CDR3 DNA: TGCGCCAGCAGCTTGGATACGACAGGGGGCAAAGGTGGCTACACCTTC
CDR3 protein: CASSLDTTGGKGGYTF

D gene: .
clone size: once
V gene: TRBV7-9
J gene: TRBJ1-6
CDR3 DNA: TGTGCCAGCAGCTTAACGGGAAACTTACGATCACCCCTCCACTTT
CDR3 protein: CASSLTGNLRSPLHF

D gene: .
clone size: once
V gene: TRBV5-5
J gene: TRBJ1-3
CDR3 DNA: TGTGCCAGCAGCTTGGGAGTATCGGGAAACACCATATATTTT
CDR3 protein: CASSLGVSGNTIYF

D gene: .
clone size: .
V gene: TRBV2
J gene: TRBJ1-2
CDR3 DNA: TGTGCCAGCAGTGAAGAAGCAGGTGGCTACACCTTC
CDR3 protein: CASSEEAGGYTF

D gene: TRBD2
clone size: .
V gene: TRBV12-5
J gene: TRBJ2-7
CDR3 DNA: TGTGCTAGTGCCCTTAGCGGGAGGGCCTGGGATTCCTACGAGCAGTACTTC
CDR3 protein: CASALSGRAWDSYEQYF

D gene: TRBD1
clone size: .
V gene: TRBV7-2
J gene: TRBJ1-2
CDR3 DNA: TGTGCCAGCAGCCCTGGGACAGGGTCTTCCTATGGCTACACCTTC
CDR3 protein: CASSPGTGSSYGYTF

D gene: TRBD1
clone size: few
V gene: TRBV18
J gene: TRBJ1-1
CDR3 DNA: TGTGCCAGCTCACGCACTCAGGGGGCGAACACTGAAGCTTTCTTT
CDR3 protein: CASSRTQGANTEAFF

D gene: .
clone size: .
V gene: TRBV15
J gene: TRBJ1-5
CDR3 DNA: TGTGCCACCAGCAGACAGGGAGGTCAGCCCCAGCATTTT
CDR3 protein: CATSRQGGQPQHF

D gene: .
clone size: .
V gene: TRBV30
J gene: TRBJ1-1
CDR3 DNA: TGTGCCTGGAACCAGGAGGCCAACACTGAAGCTTTCTTT
CDR3 protein: CAWNQEANTEAFF

D gene: .
clone size: .
V gene: TRBV28
J gene: TRBJ1-2
CDR3 DNA: TGTGCCAGCAGTTTTACGGAGGGATCCTATGGCTACACCTTC
CDR3 protein: CASSFTEGSYGYTF

D gene: TRBD2
clone size: once
V gene: TRBV11-3
J gene: TRBJ2-7
CDR3 DNA: TGTGCCAGCAGCCTGAGCGGGGGGGCCGTCCACGAGCAGTACTTC
CDR3 protein: CASSLSGGAVHEQYF

D gene: .
clone size: once
V gene: TRBV30
J gene: TRBJ1-1
CDR3 DNA: TGTGCCTGGGACCACAGGATCACTGAAGCTTTCTTT
CDR3 protein: CAWDHRITEAFF

D gene: TRBD2
clone size: few
V gene: TRBV5-6
J gene: TRBJ2-7
CDR3 DNA: TGTGCCAGCAGCCTTAGCGGGAGAAGTTACGAGCAGTACTTC
CDR3 protein: CASSLSGRSYEQYF

D gene: .
clone size: few
V gene: TRBV28
J gene: TRBJ1-5
CDR3 DNA: TGTGCCAGCAGCATTACGACAGAAAATAGCAATCAGCCCCAGCATTTT
CDR3 protein: CASSITTENSNQPQHF

D gene: .
clone size: .
V gene: TRBV2
J gene: TRBJ1-6
CDR3 DNA: TGTGCCAGCAGTGACAGGGGAAATTCACCCCTCCACTTT
CDR3 protein: CASSDRGNSPLHF

D gene: .
clone size: .
V gene: TRBV9
J gene: TRBJ1-3
CDR3 DNA: TGTGCCAGCAGCGTAGGAGGACAAGCTGGAAACACCATATATTTT
CDR3 protein: CASSVGGQAGNTIYF

D gene: TRBD1
clone size: .
V gene: TRBV3-1/TRBV3-2
J gene: TRBJ1-1
CDR3 DNA: TGTGCCAGCAGCCCTGGGACAGGGAGGGATAACACTGAAGCTTTCTTT
CDR3 protein: CASSPGTGRDNTEAFF

D gene: .
clone size: .
V gene: TRBV6-2/TRBV6-3
J gene: TRBJ2-7
CDR3 DNA: TGTGCCAGCAGTTACTGGGCAGTAGGCTACGAGCAGTACTTC
CDR3 protein: CASSYWAVGYEQYF

D gene: TRBD1
clone size: .
V gene: TRBV30
J gene: TRBJ2-7
CDR3 DNA: TGTGCCTGGAGTGTACGGGGGACAGGGGACGAGCAGTACTTC
CDR3 protein: CAWSVRGTGDEQYF

D gene: TRBD2
clone size: .
V gene: TRBV9
J gene: TRBJ2-1
CDR3 DNA: TGTGCCAGCAGCGTAGCTGGACTAGCGGGAGGCTGGGGGAATGAGCAGTTCTTC
CDR3 protein: CASSVAGLAGGWGNEQFF

D gene: .
clone size: .
V gene: TRBV5-1
J gene: TRBJ2-5
CDR3 DNA: TGCGCCAGCAGCTCGGCAGGGAAAGAGACCCAGTACTTC
CDR3 protein: CASSSAGKETQYF

D gene: TRBD1
clone size: .
V gene: TRBV28
J gene: TRBJ1-4
CDR3 DNA: TGTGCCAGCAGTTTATCAGGGGGCGGTGAAAAACTGTTTTTT
CDR3 protein: CASSLSGGGEKLFF

D gene: TRBD1
clone size: .
V gene: TRBV4-2
J gene: TRBJ1-4
CDR3 DNA: TGTGCCAGCAGCCAAGGCCGGGACAGGGGATATGAAAAACTGTTTTTT
CDR3 protein: CASSQGRDRGYEKLFF

D gene: .
clone size: .
V gene: TRBV6-2/TRBV6-3
J gene: TRBJ2-7
CDR3 DNA: TGTGCCAGCAGTTACTCGATCTTGACTCTCTCCTACGAGCAGTACTTC
CDR3 protein: CASSYSILTLSYEQYF

D gene: .
clone size: few
V gene: TRBV11-1
J gene: TRBJ1-3
CDR3 DNA: TGTGCCAGCAGCTCCGACACAGGGAACGTCGGCAACACCATATATTTT
CDR3 protein: CASSSDTGNVGNTIYF

D gene: .
clone size: .
V gene: TRBV4-2
J gene: TRBJ1-2
CDR3 DNA: TGTGCCAGCAGCCAAGACAGGGCTTTCCTTCCGACCGGCTACACCTTC
CDR3 protein: CASSQDRAFLPTGYTF

D gene: .
clone size: .
V gene: TRBV30
J gene: TRBJ1-1
CDR3 DNA: TGTGCCTGGATGCGAGGGAACACTGAAGCTTTCTTT
CDR3 protein: CAWMRGNTEAFF

D gene: TRBD1
clone size: .
V gene: TRBV27
J gene: TRBJ1-1
CDR3 DNA: TGTGCCAGCAGTTTCGGACAGGGGGCGTTTTCTGAAGCTTTCTTT
CDR3 protein: CASSFGQGAFSEAFF

D gene: TRBD1
clone size: .
V gene: TRBV6-5
J gene: TRBJ1-3
CDR3 DNA: TGTGCCAGCAGTTGGACAGGGTTCGCTGGAAACACCATATATTTT
CDR3 protein: CASSWTGFAGNTIYF

D gene: TRBD1
clone size: few
V gene: TRBV6-6
J gene: TRBJ1-1
CDR3 DNA: TGTGCCAGCAGTTACCCAGGGGGCAAGGGAGAAGCTTTCTTT
CDR3 protein: CASSYPGGKGEAFF

D gene: .
clone size: .
V gene: TRBV7-2
J gene: TRBJ1-2
CDR3 DNA: TGTGCCAGCAGCTTAACAGGGCGCAGTGGCTACACCTTC
CDR3 protein: CASSLTGRSGYTF

D gene: .
clone size: .
V gene: TRBV4-1
J gene: TRBJ2-7
CDR3 DNA: TGCGCCAGCAGCCAGGGGGCGGGGGCCTACGAGCAGTACTTC
CDR3 protein: CASSQGAGAYEQYF

D gene: .
clone size: .
V gene: TRBV7-6
J gene: TRBJ2-7
CDR3 DNA: TGTGCCAGCAGCTTAGATAGCGGTACCCCCTACGAGCAGTACTTC
CDR3 protein: CASSLDSGTPYEQYF

D gene: TRBD2
clone size: .
V gene: TRBV9
J gene: TRBJ2-1
CDR3 DNA: TGTGCCAGCAGCGCCGCACTAGCGGGAGGGTTCCATGAGCAGTTCTTC
CDR3 protein: CASSAALAGGFHEQFF

D gene: .
clone size: .
V gene: TRBV9
J gene: TRBJ1-4
CDR3 DNA: TGTGCCAGCAGCGAGGCTCCCGGGACAACAAAACTGTTTTTT
CDR3 protein: CASSEAPGTTKLFF

D gene: TRBD1
clone size: .
V gene: TRBV3-1/TRBV3-2
J gene: TRBJ2-5
CDR3 DNA: TGTGCCAGCAGCCAAGGCCCACCGGGGACAGCCTACGAGACCCAGTACTTC
CDR3 protein: CASSQGPPGTAYETQYF

D gene: .
clone size: .
V gene: TRBV2
J gene: TRBJ1-2
CDR3 DNA: TGTGCCAGCAGGGCACAGGGTATCTATGGCTACACCTTC
CDR3 protein: CASRAQGIYGYTF

D gene: .
clone size: .
V gene: TRBV28
J gene: TRBJ1-3
CDR3 DNA: TGTGCCAGCAGCTCTCCCGGGTCCTCAACAATGGGAAACACCATATATTTT
CDR3 protein: CASSSPGSSTMGNTIYF

D gene: .
clone size: few
V gene: TRBV21-1
J gene: TRBJ1-4
CDR3 DNA: TGTGCCAGCCAGCAGGGGGACCTCGCTAATGAAAAACTGTTTTTT
CDR3 protein: CASQQGDLANEKLFF

D gene: .
clone size: .
V gene: TRBV7-2
J gene: TRBJ1-1
CDR3 DNA: TGTGCCAGCAGCTTAACTGGAACTGGGGCCACTGAAGCTTTCTTT
CDR3 protein: CASSLTGTGATEAFF

D gene: TRBD1
clone size: .
V gene: TRBV30
J gene: TRBJ1-1
CDR3 DNA: TGTGCCTCCGTATTTCGGACAGGGGAAGCTTTCTTT
CDR3 protein: CASVFRTGEAFF

D gene: .
clone size: .
V gene: TRBV30
J gene: TRBJ1-5
CDR3 DNA: TGTGCCTGGAGGAGGGAGGTTAATCAGCCCCAGCATTTT
CDR3 protein: CAWRREVNQPQHF

D gene: .
clone size: .
V gene: TRBV30
J gene: TRBJ1-4
CDR3 DNA: TGTGCCTGGAGCGCCGCACGGTCCGATGCAACTAATGAAAAACTGTTTTTT
CDR3 protein: CAWSAARSDATNEKLFF

D gene: TRBD2
clone size: .
V gene: TRBV7-2
J gene: TRBJ2-3
CDR3 DNA: TGTGCCAGCAGCCCAACCCTAGCGGGGACCACAGATACGCAGTATTTT
CDR3 protein: CASSPTLAGTTDTQYF

D gene: .
clone size: .
V gene: TRBV7-8
J gene: TRBJ1-1
CDR3 DNA: TGTGCCAGCAGCCCCATGGGGGCAGTGGGAGCTTTCTTT
CDR3 protein: CASSPMGAVGAFF

D gene: .
clone size: .
V gene: TRBV7-8
J gene: TRBJ2-7
CDR3 DNA: TGTGCCAGCAGCTCCCGGGACTCCGCCTACGAGCAGTACTTC
CDR3 protein: CASSSRDSAYEQYF

D gene: TRBD1
clone size: .
V gene: TRBV28
J gene: TRBJ1-5
CDR3 DNA: TGTGCCAGCAGTCTCGGACAGGGGGCCTTATATAGCAATCAGCCCCAGCATTTT
CDR3 protein: CASSLGQGALYSNQPQHF

D gene: TRBD1
clone size: few
V gene: TRBV29-1
J gene: TRBJ1-4
CDR3 DNA: TGCAGCGCCTCCCGGACAGGGAAAAATGAAAAACTGTTTTTT
CDR3 protein: CSASRTGKNEKLFF

D gene: TRBD1
clone size: .
V gene: TRBV19
J gene: TRBJ1-2
CDR3 DNA: TGTGCCAGTAGTATCCCTCCGGGACAGCAATATGGCTACACCTTC
CDR3 protein: CASSIPPGQQYGYTF

D gene: TRBD2
clone size: few
V gene: TRBV6-5
J gene: TRBJ2-3
CDR3 DNA: TGTGCCAGCGGGGGACTAGCGGGAGTAGATACGCAGTATTTT
CDR3 protein: CASGGLAGVDTQYF

D gene: .
clone size: .
V gene: TRBV2
J gene: TRBJ2-1
CDR3 DNA: TGTGCCAGCAGCGGACAGTCGAGGGGTGAGCAGTTCTTC
CDR3 protein: CASSGQSRGEQFF